Following are 20 T cell receptor beta chains from one sample sequenced in a study of technical replicates of blood from a handful of donors. TCRdb keeps only in-frame clones here, not all; method: immunoSEQ multiplex PCR. The sample yields some 74,000 clones, over 95% seen once. Sequenced input: T cells isolated from PBMCs. These receptors all stem from a human donor in good health.

The chain has TRBV5-1 and TRBJ2-3, with 9 bases lining up with TRBD2. The trim removed 0 bases at V and 4 bases at J, leaving 0 bases unmatched. Germline CDR1 SGHRS, CDR2 YFSETQ. This CDR3 comprises 14 residues. CDR3 DNA: TGCGCCAGCAGCTTGGTAGCGGGGGCAGATACGCAGTATTTT. Its protein is CASSLVAGADTQYF.

The chain recombines TRBV9 with TRBJ1-2; D perhaps matches TRBD1 (6 bases). CDR1 and CDR2 (germline): SGDLS, YYNGEE. This CDR3 region has 15 residues. Trimming stripped 2 bases from V and 7 bases from J, with 18 bases between. The CDR3 DNA reads TGTGCCAGCAGCGTCGCCCATGAGGGGGATGGTGGCTACACCTTC. It is translated as CASSVAHEGDGGYTF.

This rearrangement joins TRBV5-1 to TRBJ2-3; 8 bases match TRBD2. The junction had 5 bases not matched to a gene; V was cut back by 0 bases and J by 5 bases. Germline loops: CDR1 SGHRS, CDR2 YFSETQ. The CDR3 spans 15 residues. In DNA, the CDR3 is TGCGCCAGCAGCTTGGGTACTAGCGGAGGAGATACGCAGTATTTT. As protein: CASSLGTSGGDTQYF. The entire variable domain, with the rest obtained from reference TRBV5-1 and TRBJ2-3, is as follows: KAGVTQTPRYLIKTRGQQVTLSCSPISGHRSVSWYQQTPGQGLQFLFEYFSETQRNKGNFPGRFSGRQFSNSRSEMNVSTLELGDSALYLCASSLGTSGGDTQYFGPGTRLTVL.

V gene TRBV11-1 combines with J gene TRBJ2-1, with 14 positions matching TRBD2. CDR1 is SGHAT and CDR2 is FQDESV in the germline V gene (reference sequence). The trim removed 1 base at V and 7 bases at J, leaving 6 bases unmatched. The CDR3 is made up of 17 amino acids. CDR3 DNA sequence: TGTGCCAGCAGCTTAGAGCCGGGACTAGCGGGGGTGAATGAGCAGTTCTTC. Protein product: CASSLEPGLAGVNEQFF.

The genes are TRBV7-6 and TRBJ1-1; D is perhaps TRBD1 (6 bases). The CDR3 length is 15 residues. CDR1 is SGHVS and CDR2 is FNYEAQ in the germline V gene. Trimming pared 5 bases from V and 0 bases from J, leaving 13 bases between. The CDR3: CASSPRGQMNTEAFF. The DNA for the CDR3 is TGTGCCAGCAGCCCCAGAGGACAGATGAACACTGAAGCTTTCTTT. Based on the CDR3 plus reference TRBV7-6 and TRBJ1-1, the full variable domain is GAGVSQSPRYKVTKRGQDVALRCDPISGHVSLYWYRQALGQGPEFLTYFNYEAQQDKSGLPNDRFSAERPEGSISTLTIQRTEQRDSAMYRCASSPRGQMNTEAFFGQGTRLTVV.

The rearrangement joins TRBV9 to TRBJ2-1, with a tentative D call TRBD2 (5 bases). The CDR3 runs to 13 residues. With 3 bases removed from V and 2 bases from J, the gap between germline ends came to 6 bases. The germline gives CDR1 SGDLS, CDR2 YYNGEE. The CDR3 is CASSDGTYNEQFF. CDR3 DNA sequence: TGTGCCAGCAGCGACGGGACCTACAATGAGCAGTTCTTC.

V and J are TRBV19 and TRBJ2-3, with a tentative D call TRBD1 (5 bases). The germline V gene has CDR1 LNHDA and CDR2 SQIVND (reference sequence). V shed 8 bases and J shed 4 bases, with 22 bases lying between them. CDR3 length equals 16 residues. This CDR3 reads CASSAGFLVWADTQYF. CDR3 coding DNA: TGTGCCAGTTCGGCAGGGTTTCTGGTTTGGGCAGATACGCAGTATTTT.

The chain links TRBV28 to TRBJ2-1; 7 bases match TRBD2. Trimming removed 4 bases from V and 3 bases from J; junction bases left unmatched: 15. Germline values: CDR1 MDHEN, CDR2 SYDVKM. The CDR3 consists of 18 residues. CDR3 sequence reads: CASSSQGRLGLDYNEQFF. The DNA of the CDR3 is TGTGCCAGCAGTTCCCAAGGACGGCTAGGACTAGACTACAATGAGCAGTTCTTC.

The rearrangement uses TRBV5-1 and TRBJ2-1, with 11 bases fitting TRBD2. The CDR3 runs 14 residues. Germline trimming cut 4 bases from V and 7 bases from J; bases unmatched to any gene: 4. Germline V gives CDR1 SGHRS, CDR2 YFSETQ. CDR3 region: CASSEGTSGNEQFF. The CDR3 nucleotides read TGCGCCAGCAGCGAGGGGACTAGCGGTAATGAGCAGTTCTTC.

The DNA of the CDR3 is TGCGCCAGCAGCCAAGATCCGGGTTTGAACACTGAAGCTTTCTTT. Encoded protein: CASSQDPGLNTEAFF. The chain combines TRBV4-1 with TRBJ1-1; unclear D gene. Trimming took off 0 bases at V and 0 bases at J, with 8 bases between the two ends. The CDR3 sequence is 15 residues long. Germline CDR1 and CDR2: MGHRA and YSYEKL.

This chain joins TRBV10-1 and TRBJ2-1; D is uncertain. CDR3 length: 12 residues. Trimming shortened V by 3 bases and J by 6 bases, and 6 bases separated the two germline ends. Per germline, CDR1 WNHNN and CDR2 SYGVQD (reference sequence). The CDR3 region is CASSDRGNEQFF. The DNA for the CDR3 is TGCGCCAGCAGTGACCGAGGCAATGAGCAGTTCTTC.

The chain employs TRBV25-1 and TRBJ2-1, with a possible D match to TRBD2 (5 bases). The CDR3 runs 11 residues. Germline V gene lookup returns CDR1 MGHDK and CDR2 SYGVNS. The ends were cut back, 7 bases at V and 10 bases at J, with 11 bases in the middle. The chain's CDR3 is CASTGVKEQFF. As DNA, the CDR3 is TGTGCCAGCACCGGGGTTAAGGAGCAGTTCTTC.

The chain recombines TRBV6-9 with TRBJ1-2; D is undetermined. The germline V and J ends were trimmed by 8 bases and 5 bases, with 21 bases remaining between them. Per the germline V gene, CDR1 is MNHGY and CDR2 is SVAAGI. This CDR3 is built from 15 residues. CDR3 DNA: TGTGCCAGCCTCCCCGGGAGGCCAAAAGAATATGGCTACACCTTC. It is translated as CASLPGRPKEYGYTF.

This rearrangement joins TRBV6-1 to TRBJ2-7; D is unresolved. Germline V gene sequence: CDR1 MNHNS, CDR2 SASEGT. Between the trimmed V and J ends, which lost 7 bases and 2 bases, there was a span of 18 bases. This CDR3 is 15 amino acids long. CDR3 sequence (DNA): TGTGCCAGCACCATATTACTCTCTTCCACCTACGAGCAGTACTTC. It specifies CASTILLSSTYEQYF.

J is TRBJ1-1 and V is TRBV5-1, with 7 nucleotides matching TRBD1. The germline CDR1 and CDR2 sequences are SGHRS and YFSETQ. This CDR3 spans 13 amino acids. Trimming at V came to 3 bases and at J to 3 bases, leaving 2 bases not matched to a gene. In DNA, the CDR3 is TGCGCCAGCAGCTCGCAGGGGGACACTGAAGCTTTCTTT. Translation: CASSSQGDTEAFF. The variable domain in full, with the rest retrieved from reference TRBV5-1 and TRBJ1-1, is KAGVTQTPRYLIKTRGQQVTLSCSPISGHRSVSWYQQTPGQGLQFLFEYFSETQRNKGNFPGRFSGRQFSNSRSEMNVSTLELGDSALYLCASSSQGDTEAFFGQGTRLTVV.

The chain links TRBV11-3 to TRBJ2-7, with D possibly matching TRBD1 (6 bases). The CDR3 is made up of 13 amino acids. Trimming shortened V by 5 bases and J by 1 base, and 9 bases separated the two germline ends. The V gene's germline CDR1 is SGHNT and CDR2 YENEEA. For the CDR3, the DNA is TGTGCCAGCAGCCACAGGGAATCCTACGAGCAGTACTTC. Residues: CASSHRESYEQYF.

J is TRBJ1-4 and V is TRBV28; D not certain. The CDR3 is 12 residues long. V lost 6 bases and J 8 bases, leaving 10 bases between the germline ends. Germline V gene data show CDR1 as MDHEN and CDR2 as SYDVKM. CDR3 DNA sequence: TGTGCCAGCAGGGCACAGCTGGAAAAACTGTTTTTT. Translating it yields CASRAQLEKLFF.

The V gene is TRBV19, the J gene TRBJ2-2, with D maybe TRBD2 (7 bases). CDR1 and CDR2 from the germline V gene are LNHDA and SQIVND (reference sequence). The length of the CDR3 is 13 residues. Trimming took off 3 bases at V and 10 bases at J, with 12 bases between the two ends. CDR3 in DNA: TGTGCCAGTAGTATGGGGGGGGCGACGGAGCTGTTTTTT. Translation gives CASSMGGATELFF.

The V call is TRBV19, the J call TRBJ2-3; D is perhaps TRBD1 (6 bases). The germline CDR1 and CDR2 sequences are LNHDA and SQIVND (reference sequence). The CDR3 covers 16 residues. Trimming removed 5 bases from V and 5 bases from J, with 20 bases in between. The DNA of the CDR3 is TGTGCCAGTAGTCTGTTGGCGTCAGGGGTTAAAGATACGCAGTATTTT. Encoded protein: CASSLLASGVKDTQYF.

This clone was counted a single time. The chain uses TRBV29-1 and TRBJ2-1, with D maybe TRBD2 (5 bases). V gave up 7 bases and J gave up 0 bases, with 13 bases separating them. Germline loops: CDR1 SQVTM, CDR2 ANQGSEA. The CDR3 has 14 residues. The CDR3 nucleotides read TGCAGCGGGAGTCTGGCGGGCTCCTACAATGAGCAGTTCTTC. It yields the protein CSGSLAGSYNEQFF.